This T cell receptor (beta chain) was found in a study of blood T cell repertoires in COVID-19. Study summary: Samples of COVID-19 (acute and convalescent) were obtained from the United States, Italy and Spain. PBMCs, B-cell-depleted T cells, or T cells were the source of the cDNA or gDNA that made up the material.

As processed by the authors: Cell counts per sample came from amplifying reference gene primers. TCRdb keeps only in-frame clones here, not all; method: immunoSEQ multiplex PCR. V, J and clone size derive from that table, while D and trimming were established from the DNA sequence. The repertoire has 77,000 or so clones, about three quarters of them found once; the top ten carry 25% to 30%. This receptor was identified in a woman of 80 years or more with active or convalescent COVID-19. What was sequenced was peripheral blood.

Written as DNA, the CDR3 is TGTGCCACTCTCTGGGAGGGAAACACTGAAGCTTTCTTT. It yields the protein CATLWEGNTEAFF. The chain is built from TRBV10-3 and TRBJ1-1; D not resolved. CDR1 is ENHRY, CDR2 SYGVKD, per germline. V was trimmed by 10 bases and J by 2 bases, leaving 14 bases between them. This CDR3 has 13 amino acids.